This record looks at one T cell receptor beta chain sequence and its context. The target antigen is unknown. Losses at the gene ends were 0 bases for V and 1 base for J; bases not matched to a gene: 2. This CDR3 region has 15 residues. Germline V lookup: CDR1 MNHEY, CDR2 SVGAGI. PCR employed 60 Vbeta and 13 Jbeta primers. Assay: immunoSEQ multiplex PCR; the TCRdb copy retains only in-frame clones and omits some. Found here are some 180,000 clones, 79% of them singletons; the top ten hold 3.5% to 5%. This entry belongs to a study of cytomegalovirus exposure and HLA in healthy donors. Whole-study findings and limits: A later analysis showed HLA-associated TCR beta chains outstripping equally common others in clonal expansion.

Material for sequencing was PBMCs. The genes are TRBV6-5 and TRBJ1-1; TRBD1 aligns across 7 bases. This clonotype was sampled from a woman in her twenties or thirties in good health and CMV-seropositive. The CDR3 DNA sequence: TGTGCCAGCAGTTACTCGGGACAGCAGAACACTGAAGCTTTCTTT. It codes for CASSYSGQQNTEAFF.